The rows below give T cell receptor beta chains drawn from one sample of a study of T cells in localized non-small cell lung cancer. Libraries were prepared by immunoSEQ multiplex PCR; TCRdb keeps only in-frame clonotypes and omits some of them. This sample carries 25,000 to 35,000 clones, roughly 87% of them seen once, and the ten largest clones take over 9%. Specimen: peripheral blood, collected before any cancer treatment. These TCRs come from a woman aged 35-70 years with stage I lung adenocarcinoma. Each CDR3 is given with its conserved first and last residue. The D gene is left open where the match is weak. Part of the rows lack a size; the others show once, few, many or a class for expanded clones.

size	V	D	J	DNA	CDR3
.	TRBV28	TRBD2	TRBJ2-5	TGTGCCAGCAGTCCTAGCGGGGAATCGAATCAAGAGACCCAGTACTTC	CASSPSGESNQETQYF
.	TRBV18	.	TRBJ2-3	TGTGCCAGCTCCCCGAGCCCAGATACGCAGTATTTT	CASSPSPDTQYF
.	TRBV4-3	TRBD1	TRBJ2-2	TGCGCCAGCAGCCAAGTAGACAGGGTAACCGGGGAGCTGTTTTTT	CASSQVDRVTGELFF
.	TRBV7-6	TRBD1	TRBJ1-3	TGTGCCAGCAGCTTAGAGGGACAGGGGGCGGCTGGAAACACCATATATTTT	CASSLEGQGAAGNTIYF
.	TRBV27	.	TRBJ1-2	TGTGCCAGCAGTCCCAAAGGATGGACTTATGGCTACACCTTC	CASSPKGWTYGYTF
.	TRBV18	.	TRBJ2-7	TGTGCCAGCTCACCCCCCCAGACAGGGACTGTTAGCTCCTACGAGCAGTACTTC	CASSPPQTGTVSSYEQYF
.	TRBV2	.	TRBJ2-1	TGTGCCAGCAGTGAGTTCAGGCATGAGCAGTTCTTC	CASSEFRHEQFF
.	TRBV28	TRBD1	TRBJ1-5	TGTGCCAGCAGCCGACAGGGGGCACCTCAGCCCCAGCATTTT	CASSRQGAPQPQHF
.	TRBV7-9	TRBD2	TRBJ2-2	TGTGCCAGCAGGGGACCGGGACTAGCGTCGAACACCGGGGAGCTGTTTTTT	CASRGPGLASNTGELFF
.	TRBV30	TRBD1	TRBJ2-5	TGTGCCTGGAGGATTGGGCCCGGGGGGACAGGGGTAGAGACCCAGTACTTC	CAWRIGPGGTGVETQYF
.	TRBV2	.	TRBJ2-2	TGTGCCAGCAGTGTGGTCGAGAACACCGGGGAGCTGTTTTTT	CASSVVENTGELFF
.	TRBV19	.	TRBJ2-1	TGTGCCACCGCAGGGGGCGGGAGGGCAAATGAGCAGTTCTTC	CATAGGGRANEQFF
.	TRBV27	TRBD2	TRBJ2-3	TGTGCCAGCAGTTCCGGACTAGCGGGAGCGGTAGATACGCAGTATTTT	CASSSGLAGAVDTQYF
.	TRBV29-1	.	TRBJ2-1	TGCAGCGTTGATAGGGGGGCACATGAGCAGTTCTTC	CSVDRGAHEQFF
.	TRBV5-1	.	TRBJ2-1	TGCGCCAGCAGCTTGGGAACGGGATCCTACAATGAGCAGTTCTTC	CASSLGTGSYNEQFF
.	TRBV5-1	.	TRBJ2-5	TGCGCCAGCAGCTCGAACCAAGAGACCCAGTACTTC	CASSSNQETQYF
.	TRBV27	TRBD1	TRBJ1-2	TGTGCCAGCAGCCGACAGGGTCTGGGCTACACCTTC	CASSRQGLGYTF
.	TRBV4-1	TRBD2	TRBJ2-7	TGCGCCAGCAGCCAAGGAAGGAGCGGGAGGAAAGAGCGCGACGAGCAGTACTTC	CASSQGRSGRKERDEQYF
.	TRBV15	.	TRBJ2-1	TGTGCCACCAGCAGAGCGGGGGACCGCTCCTACAATGAGCAGTTCTTC	CATSRAGDRSYNEQFF
.	TRBV7-2	TRBD1	TRBJ1-2	TGTGCCAGCAGCCCGACAGGGGGCGCCTATGGCTACACCTTC	CASSPTGGAYGYTF
.	TRBV6-5	.	TRBJ2-7	TGTGCCAGCAGAAATACAGGGCTTTCCTACGAGCAGTACTTC	CASRNTGLSYEQYF
.	TRBV7-2	.	TRBJ1-6	TGTGCCAGCAGCTTATTAGGGGCCGGGAGGTCCTATAATTCACCCCTCCACTTT	CASSLLGAGRSYNSPLHF
.	TRBV5-1	TRBD1	TRBJ2-1	TGCGCCAGCAGCCCAGGACAGGGGGCTGGCTACAATGAGCAGTTCTTC	CASSPGQGAGYNEQFF
.	TRBV7-6	TRBD2	TRBJ2-7	TGTGCCAGCAGCTCGAGACTAGCGGGAGGGCCAGACGAGCAGTACTTC	CASSSRLAGGPDEQYF
.	TRBV29-1	.	TRBJ2-2	TGCAGCGCCCGTCGGGGAATGGCCGGGGAGCTGTTTTTT	CSARRGMAGELFF
.	TRBV30	.	TRBJ1-2	TGTGCCTGTACAGTGGCCTTCAACTATGGCTACACCTTC	CACTVAFNYGYTF
.	TRBV6-6	.	TRBJ2-7	TGTGCCAGCAGTACGACAGGGAGGTCCTACGAGCAGTACTTC	CASSTTGRSYEQYF
.	TRBV2	.	TRBJ2-2	TGTGCCAGCAGGGGACCCCCGAGGGCCGGGGAGCTGTTTTTT	CASRGPPRAGELFF
.	TRBV6-4	.	TRBJ1-2	TGTGCCAGCAGTGACGGTTTTGTACACACCTTC	CASSDGFVHTF
.	TRBV27	.	TRBJ1-1	TGTGCCAGCAGTTTATCGTCCGTTTTGAACACTGAAGCTTTCTTT	CASSLSSVLNTEAFF
.	TRBV30	TRBD1	TRBJ2-7	TGTGCCTGGAGTGTAGACAGGGGGGTTGCCGCCGAGCAGTACTTC	CAWSVDRGVAAEQYF
.	TRBV5-1	.	TRBJ1-2	TGCGCCAGCAGCTTGGGCTTGGTAGGGGCCTTCTATGGCTACACCTTC	CASSLGLVGAFYGYTF
.	TRBV2	.	TRBJ2-5	TGTGCCAGCAGTGAGAGGACAGCCAAAGAGACCCAGTACTTC	CASSERTAKETQYF
.	TRBV5-1	TRBD1	TRBJ1-1	TGCGCCAGCAGCGGACAGGGGACCACTGAAGCTTTCTTT	CASSGQGTTEAFF
.	TRBV28	.	TRBJ2-7	TGTGCCAGCATAGCGGCCGGGACACTCTCCTACGAGCAGTACTTC	CASIAAGTLSYEQYF
.	TRBV6-6	.	TRBJ1-1	TGTGCCAGTAACATCGGCCCCGCGGGCACTGAAGCTTTCTTT	CASNIGPAGTEAFF
.	TRBV4-1	.	TRBJ2-7	TGCGCCAGCGCCCGGTTGGGGGACGACGAGCAGTACTTC	CASARLGDDEQYF
.	TRBV6-5	.	TRBJ1-1	TGTGCCAGCAGCACCGGGACCCTGCCTGAAGCTTTCTTT	CASSTGTLPEAFF
.	TRBV11-1	TRBD2	TRBJ2-4	TGTGCCAGCAGCCAGGCGGGGGGACTTCGGGGCAAAAACATTCAGTACTTC	CASSQAGGLRGKNIQYF
few	TRBV5-5	.	TRBJ2-4	TGTGCCAGCAGCTTGAGGTTTGACAGGGAGGGTAACATTCAGTACTTC	CASSLRFDREGNIQYF
.	TRBV29-1	.	TRBJ2-1	TGCAGCGTTGCGGATTACAATGAGCAGTTCTTC	CSVADYNEQFF
.	TRBV7-9	.	TRBJ2-1	TGTGCCAGCAGCTTACGGGGAGGGGGGCCCTACAATGAGCAGTTCTTC	CASSLRGGGPYNEQFF
.	TRBV19	.	TRBJ2-2	TGTGCCAGTAGTATAGGGCTGGGACGGAACACCGGGGAGCTGTTTTTT	CASSIGLGRNTGELFF
.	TRBV5-1	.	TRBJ2-1	TGCGCCAGCAGCGATAGAACAACCAATGAGCAGTTCTTC	CASSDRTTNEQFF
.	TRBV27	.	TRBJ2-7	TGTGCCACCCAGGGCCAGTCCTCCTACGAGCAGTACTTC	CATQGQSSYEQYF